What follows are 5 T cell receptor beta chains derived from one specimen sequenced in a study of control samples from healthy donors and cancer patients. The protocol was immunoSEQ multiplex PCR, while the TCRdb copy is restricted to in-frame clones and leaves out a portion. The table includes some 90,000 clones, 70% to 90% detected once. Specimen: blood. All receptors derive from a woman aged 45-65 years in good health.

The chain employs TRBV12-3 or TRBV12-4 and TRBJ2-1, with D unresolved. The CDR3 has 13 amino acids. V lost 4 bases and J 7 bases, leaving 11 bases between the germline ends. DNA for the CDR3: TGTGCCAGCAGTTCGTGGGCGGCTAATGAGCAGTTCTTC. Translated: CASSSWAANEQFF.

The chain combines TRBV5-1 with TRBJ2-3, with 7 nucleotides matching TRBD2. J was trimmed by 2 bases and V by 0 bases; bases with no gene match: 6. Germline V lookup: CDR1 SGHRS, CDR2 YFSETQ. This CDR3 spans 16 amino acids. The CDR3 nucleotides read TGCGCCAGCAGCTTGGGGCGGGGGTCCGCCACAGATACGCAGTATTTT. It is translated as CASSLGRGSATDTQYF.

CDR3 in DNA: TGTGCCAGCAGCGTAGCTTGGATAGACTCTAACACCGGGGAGCTGTTTTTT. Translated: CASSVAWIDSNTGELFF. The chain is built from TRBV9 and TRBJ2-2; D not resolved. This CDR3 is 17 amino acids long. V lost 0 bases, J lost 2 bases, and 14 bases lay in between. Germline V gene lookup returns CDR1 SGDLS and CDR2 YYNGEE.

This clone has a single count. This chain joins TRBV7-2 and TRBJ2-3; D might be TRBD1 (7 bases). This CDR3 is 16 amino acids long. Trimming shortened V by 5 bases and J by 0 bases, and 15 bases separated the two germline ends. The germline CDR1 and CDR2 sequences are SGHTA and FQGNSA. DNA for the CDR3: TGTGCCAGCAGCAAACAGGGGACTCCTAGCACAGATACGCAGTATTTT. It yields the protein CASSKQGTPSTDTQYF.

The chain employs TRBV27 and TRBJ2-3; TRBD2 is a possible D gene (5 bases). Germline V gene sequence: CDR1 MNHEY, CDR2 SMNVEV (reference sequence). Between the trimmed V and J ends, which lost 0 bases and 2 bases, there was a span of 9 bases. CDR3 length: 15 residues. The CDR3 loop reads CASSLSRANTDTQYF. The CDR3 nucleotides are TGTGCCAGCAGTTTATCGAGGGCGAACACAGATACGCAGTATTTT.